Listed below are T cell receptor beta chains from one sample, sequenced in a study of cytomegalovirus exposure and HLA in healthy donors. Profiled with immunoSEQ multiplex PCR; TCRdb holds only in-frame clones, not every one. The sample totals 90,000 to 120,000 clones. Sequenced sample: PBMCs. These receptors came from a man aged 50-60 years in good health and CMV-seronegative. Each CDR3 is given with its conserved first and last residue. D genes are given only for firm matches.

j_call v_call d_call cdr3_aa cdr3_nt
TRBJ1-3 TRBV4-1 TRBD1 CASSQGIPGQGETGNTIYF TGCGCCAGCAGCCAAGGAATCCCGGGACAGGGGGAAACTGGAAACACCATATATTTT
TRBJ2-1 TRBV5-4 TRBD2 CASSRGGTKSYNEQFF TGTGCCAGCAGCCGGGGAGGGACCAAGTCCTACAATGAGCAGTTCTTC
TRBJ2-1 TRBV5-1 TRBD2 CASRVAGTSSYNEQFF TGCGCCAGCAGAGTAGCGGGGACAAGCTCCTACAATGAGCAGTTCTTC
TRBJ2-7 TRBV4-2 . CASRQQGNTFYEQYF TGTGCCAGCAGACAACAGGGAAATACCTTCTACGAGCAGTACTTC
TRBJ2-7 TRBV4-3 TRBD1 CASSQDEQGYEQYF TGCGCCAGCAGCCAAGACGAACAGGGGTACGAGCAGTACTTC
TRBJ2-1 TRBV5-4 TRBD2 CASRLRTSGSSYNEQFF TGTGCCAGCAGGCTACGGACTAGCGGGAGCTCCTACAATGAGCAGTTCTTC
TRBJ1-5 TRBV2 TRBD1 CASSYRDRAGQPQHF TGTGCCAGCAGTTACCGGGACAGGGCCGGTCAGCCCCAGCATTTT
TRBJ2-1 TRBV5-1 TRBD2 CASSLYTSGSTNEQFF TGCGCCAGCAGCTTGTACACTAGCGGGAGTACCAATGAGCAGTTCTTC
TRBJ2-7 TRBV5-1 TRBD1 CASGDRGSYEQYF TGCGCCAGCGGGGACAGGGGTTCCTACGAGCAGTACTTC
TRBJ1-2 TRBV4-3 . CASSQDKGQWSNGYTF TGCGCCAGCAGCCAAGATAAAGGACAGTGGAGTAATGGCTACACCTTC
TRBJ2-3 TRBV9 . CASSVVDKDTQYF TGTGCCAGCAGCGTAGTTGACAAAGATACGCAGTATTTT
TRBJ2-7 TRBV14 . CASSPNRGAAYEQYF TGTGCCAGCAGCCCGAATCGCGGGGCGGCCTACGAGCAGTACTTC
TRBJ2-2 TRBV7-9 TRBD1 CASSPRQGTNTGELFF TGTGCCAGCAGCCCGAGACAGGGGACGAACACCGGGGAGCTGTTTTTT
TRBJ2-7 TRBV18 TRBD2 CASSPWASGTYEQYF TGTGCCAGCTCACCATGGGCTAGCGGTACCTACGAGCAGTACTTC
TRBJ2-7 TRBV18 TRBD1 CASSPPGTGALYEQYF TGTGCCAGCTCACCCCCGGGGACAGGGGCACTTTACGAGCAGTACTTC
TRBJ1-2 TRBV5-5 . CASSLYRSNYGYTF TGTGCCAGCAGCTTGTACAGGAGTAACTATGGCTACACCTTC
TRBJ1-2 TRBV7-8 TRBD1 CASSLVRTGTYGYTF TGTGCCAGCAGCTTAGTTCGGACAGGGACCTATGGCTACACCTTC
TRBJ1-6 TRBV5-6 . CASSTRRDTSSYNSPLHF TGTGCCAGCAGCACGCGTAGGGACACAAGCTCCTATAATTCACCCCTCCACTTT
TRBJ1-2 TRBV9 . CASSPEDSPNYGYTF TGTGCCAGCAGCCCCGAGGACAGCCCTAACTATGGCTACACCTTC
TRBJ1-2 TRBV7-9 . CASSLNPDSIYGYTF TGTGCCAGCAGCTTGAATCCCGACTCAATCTATGGCTACACCTTC
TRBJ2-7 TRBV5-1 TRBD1 CASSVRQGSYEQYF TGCGCCAGCAGCGTGCGACAGGGGTCCTACGAGCAGTACTTC
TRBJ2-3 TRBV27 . CASSLVAGDTQYF TGTGCCAGCAGTTTAGTCGCAGGTGATACGCAGTATTTT
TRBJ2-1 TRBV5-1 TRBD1 CASSLDIGQGNEQFF TGCGCCAGCAGCTTGGATATCGGACAGGGGAATGAGCAGTTCTTC
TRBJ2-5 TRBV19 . CASSQTGLDSPSQYF TGTGCCAGTAGTCAAACGGGTTTGGACTCTCCGTCCCAGTACTTC
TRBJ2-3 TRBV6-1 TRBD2 CASSEWLAGSSDTQYF TGTGCCAGCAGTGAATGGCTAGCGGGATCCTCCGATACGCAGTATTTT
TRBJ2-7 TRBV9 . CASSVGERRSYEQYF TGTGCCAGCAGCGTAGGGGAGCGGAGGTCCTACGAGCAGTACTTC
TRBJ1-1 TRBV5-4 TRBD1 CASSLEQGPYTEAFF TGTGCCAGCAGCTTGGAACAGGGGCCATACACTGAAGCTTTCTTT
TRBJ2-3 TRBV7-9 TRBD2 CASSSGPKRGTDTQYF TGTGCCAGCAGTAGCGGGCCCAAAAGGGGCACAGATACGCAGTATTTT
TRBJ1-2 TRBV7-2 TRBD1 CASSLAGGYGYTF TGTGCCAGCAGCTTGGCAGGGGGCTATGGCTACACCTTC
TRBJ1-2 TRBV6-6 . CASGGGGVGYTF TGTGCCAGCGGTGGGGGAGGGGTTGGCTACACCTTC
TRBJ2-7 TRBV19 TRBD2 CASSSSGGAYEQYF TGTGCCAGTAGTAGTAGCGGGGGAGCCTACGAGCAGTACTTC
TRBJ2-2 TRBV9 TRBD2 CASSYGTSGTGELFF TGTGCCAGCAGTTACGGGACTAGCGGCACCGGGGAGCTGTTTTTT
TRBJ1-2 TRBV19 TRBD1 CASREQGANGYTF TGTGCCAGTAGGGAACAGGGGGCGAACGGCTACACCTTC
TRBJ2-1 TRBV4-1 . CASGGHYNEQFF TGCGCCAGCGGCGGGCACTACAATGAGCAGTTCTTC
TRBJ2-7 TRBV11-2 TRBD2 CASRQDGRKEQYF TGTGCCAGCAGACAAGACGGGAGGAAGGAGCAGTACTTC
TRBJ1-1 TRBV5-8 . CASSFTGGLFRAEAFF TGTGCCAGCAGCTTCACGGGGGGTCTGTTCCGGGCTGAAGCTTTCTTT
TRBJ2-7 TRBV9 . CASSVEADYEQYF TGTGCCAGCAGCGTCGAAGCGGACTACGAGCAGTACTTC
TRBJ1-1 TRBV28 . CASSPWGGRGRYTEAFF TGTGCCAGCAGTCCGTGGGGGGGGAGGGGCAGGTACACTGAAGCTTTCTTT
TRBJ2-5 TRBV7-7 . CASSPSPDRETQYF TGTGCTAGCAGCCCATCACCCGACAGGGAGACCCAGTACTTC
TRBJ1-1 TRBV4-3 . CASSQVPMNTEAFF TGCGCCAGCAGCCAAGTCCCAATGAACACTGAAGCTTTCTTT
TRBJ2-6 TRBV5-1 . CASSLEGPGANVLTF TGCGCCAGCAGCTTGGAGGGGCCTGGGGCCAACGTCCTGACTTTC
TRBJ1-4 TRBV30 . CAWSVFLLLNEKLFF TGTGCCTGGAGTGTATTCCTGTTACTTAATGAAAAACTGTTTTTT